This record concerns one TCR beta chain sequence. This clone was seen more than once but under ten times. The specificity of this receptor is unknown. No base quality values were provided; no much bigger clone lies one nucleotide off. Library method: the immunoSEQ multiplex PCR assay. The multiplex PCR relied on a mix of 60 forward primers for TCR Vbeta segments and 13 reverse primers for TCR Jbeta segments. The CDR3 region of rearranged TCR beta genes was amplified from genomic DNA by a multiplex PCR assay. Amplified TCR beta libraries were sequenced as 87-base-pair reads on the Illumina HiSeq System. On the study's bioinformatics: In a later analysis, tens of millions of unique TCR beta chains were counted across the 500 to 700 repertoires, and roughly 9.9 million of these chains were shared by at least two donors. To remove PCR and sequencing errors, raw reads were error-corrected and collapsed into unique sequences using a nearest-neighbor algorithm that merged closely related sequences. Alignment of CDR3 sequences to IMGT reference sequences was used to assign V, D and J gene segments. Each retained sequence needed at least a six-nucleotide match to both a V gene segment and a J gene segment. A rearrangement counted as productive if the CDR3 had no stop codons and remained in frame with V and J, and every other rearrangement counted as non-productive. Following IMGT convention, CDR3 was defined as the stretch from the second conserved V-encoded cysteine up to the conserved J-encoded phenylalanine. Sequences without an unambiguous match to a single V gene segment were excluded from the earlier analysis of several hundred of the donors. An earlier analysis of a few hundred of the donors called V segments functional above 56.7% productive rearrangements and segregating when the between-donor standard deviation exceeded 5%. A statistical classification framework was built for diagnosing cytomegalovirus status from the catalog of TCR beta chain sequences. A later analysis assigned V and J genes by comparing TCR nucleotide sequences with IMGT/GENE-DB human TR gene sequences. In a later analysis, CDR3 sequences and most-parsimonious VDJ recombination scenarios were assigned using the TCRdist pipeline. In a later analysis, each TCR beta chain was defined by its CDR3 amino acid sequence together with its V-gene family, and reads lacking a unique V-gene family were excluded. As a way to deal with suspected cross-contamination and a sequencing artifact, a later analysis dropped hundreds of nucleotide sequences that were highly shared and had low generation probability. In a later analysis, a clonal expansion index was calculated for each public chain from normalized within-repertoire ranks of inferred template counts. A later analysis computed generation probabilities with a VDJ recombination model fitted to out-of-frame rearrangements, and checked the results against IGoR. In a later analysis, TCR-TCR, TCR-HLA and TCR-CMV co-occurrence was scored with hypergeometric tests, and a repertoire-size bias correction was applied to TCR pairs. False discovery rates were estimated in a later analysis by permuting HLA or CMV assignments 20 times. In a later analysis, co-occurring TCRs were grouped using DBSCAN, with TCRdist sequence similarity added in when clustering inside HLA-allele-positive subsets. Co-occurrence clustering excluded repertoires with fewer than 30,000 or more than 120,000 public chains, plus five with anomalous nucleotide sharing. Not all clones reach the TCRdb copy of this immuneACCESS table, which keeps in-frame sequences only. Checked studies attribute under half of the gap to unresolved V genes and leave the rest unexplained. V and J calls and clone size come straight from that table; D and trimming were deduced from the DNA. The sample records 140,000 or so clones, 76% of which are singletons. Roughly 1.9% of the sample goes to the ten largest clones.

The sample comes from a study of cytomegalovirus exposure and HLA in healthy donors listed by TCRdb under 2017. In the study overall: An earlier analysis of some 600 of the donors reported around 280 Gb of sequence data and 95 million to 120 million unique TCR beta sequences obtained from some 170 million T cells. Roughly 300 gigabases of sequencing data and around 80 million unique TCR sequences made up an early release that covered approximately 620 HLA-typed donors. Among the roughly 400 genotyped donors, approximately 82% belonged to the genetic ancestry cluster associated with self-reported Caucasian donors. The study aimed to test whether cataloging public T cell receptors could reveal signatures of past pathogen exposure. The study used immunosequencing to profile the T cell repertoires of around 600 subjects and linked those repertoires to cytomegalovirus serostatus. Besides the first cohort of approximately 710 subjects, a separate validation cohort made up of 120 different subjects was used. To predict cytomegalovirus infection status, the study combined high-throughput TCR immunosequencing, statistical association of individual TCRs with disease status, and machine learning. To study patterns of TCR occurrence, a later analysis re-analyzed previously published TCR beta repertoires from several hundred donors and added high-resolution HLA genotyping. In the later analysis, no new phenotypic data were used to find candidate immune exposures; instead, reliance was placed on TCR beta sequences and their occurrence across donors. To decide whether each TCR beta V gene segment behaved as functional or pseudogenic, an earlier analysis of over 500 of the donors relied on high-throughput TCR beta sequencing. Alongside the repertoire data, information on donor age, sex, ethnicity and CMV serostatus was compiled. A later genetic analysis took genome-wide SNP genotypes for about three fifths of the 666 donors and used that subset as a discovery cohort. Every discovery cohort repertoire had been produced on one sequencing platform. HLA typing included class I and class II loci at four-digit resolution. The number of donors typed differed by locus, with 629-630 for A, B, C, DRB1 and DQB1, about 500 for DQA1, over 600 for DPA1, and approximately 470 for DPB1. A few DR-DQ haplotypes were treated as single units for association and clustering because of strong linkage in the cohort. Among 398 genotyped donors of the cohort, an average of approximately 240,000 unique TCR beta nucleotide sequences were sequenced per donor, about a sixth of them non-productive. Study-wide conclusions, independent of this receptor: V-gene and J-gene trimming of TCR beta chains was associated with a missense DCLRE1C variant in a later genetic analysis, and the association was replicated in an independent cohort. Some IMGT-functional V segments, including TRBV6-2 and TRBV6-3, could not be told apart with the 87-base-pair reads, so those segments were excluded. The only immune exposure information available for the cohort was CMV serostatus. A group of highly shared sequence variants was considered likely to be a technical artifact of the sequencing pipeline. Presence/absence analyses assumed roughly uniform sequencing depth across donors, an assumption that may not hold. HLA typing was unavailable for some donors at each locus, so association tests used only the typed subset. In both the original and validation cohorts, the classifier was reported to diagnose cytomegalovirus status with high specificity and sensitivity. Compared with equally common non-associated chains, HLA-associated TCR beta chains in a later analysis were more clonally expanded and had lower generation probabilities. According to a later analysis, parvovirus B19, influenza, CMV and Epstein-Barr virus appeared linked to several top co-occurrence clusters. In the study, 150 to 200 TCR beta chains were listed as associated with cytomegalovirus. Most CMV-associated TCR beta chains appeared to be HLA-restricted in a later analysis, and the HLA associations seemed to be driven largely by CMV exposure. In vitro tests confirmed that a few of the cytomegalovirus-associated TCR beta chains recognize cytomegalovirus antigens. According to a later genetic analysis, donors in an Asian-associated ancestry cluster had fewer N-insertions in productive TCRs than the approximately 700-donor mean. Because counts were too low, seventeen rarely observed V segments, including chromosome 9 orphons, were left out of the earlier analysis of some 600 of the donors. When HLA alleles, especially DR and DQ, strongly co-occurred, TCR associations were difficult to assign to individual alleles. Linkage disequilibrium might explain the correlated functional status among segregating V segments, but an unknown experimental factor could not be excluded. Most TCR sequences were observed very rarely across donors, whereas some public TCRs were present in many individuals. An earlier analysis of around 540 of the donors showed that most TCR beta V segments appeared in productive rearrangements either about 90% or about 30% of the time, which broadly matched IMGT annotations. A further reported finding was that TCR beta sequences accurately predicted the HLA-A and HLA-B alleles for most subjects in the first cohort. In a later analysis, 16,951 TCR beta sequences were associated with specific HLA alleles at a false discovery rate of 0.05. According to the authors, the approach could potentially be generalized to other disease states and immunological phenotypes. In this cohort, only TCR beta chains were sequenced, and detectable features were limited by the absence of alpha or paired-chain data. A later analysis found that TCR association rates varied across HLA loci, with DRB1 alleles showing the most associated TCRs and HLA-C alleles the fewest.

The V and J ends are trimmed by 3 bases and 2 bases, leaving 14 bases between them. CDR1 is given as MDHEN and CDR2 as SYDVKM, both from the germline V gene. The CDR3 runs 15 amino acids, cysteine and phenylalanine included. CDR3 DNA only is kept here, 45 bases in frame from base 1. The cohort comprised fewer than 700 healthy bone marrow donors. All cohort members were sampled while nominally healthy, although unrecorded immune exposures were likely present. The donor was CMV seronegative and was included in the group of approximately 350 seronegative cohort members. Every donor gave a peripheral blood sample, and the peripheral blood mononuclear cells from that sample were used for TCR beta sequencing. Genomic DNA extraction from the blood cell samples was performed with the Qiagen DNeasy Blood Extraction Kit.

The rearranged chain carries TRBV28 and TRBJ2-7, and TRBD2 may be the D gene, going by 6 matching bases. Sequenced input: PBMCs. The receptor was derived from a middle-aged man in good health and CMV-seronegative. CDR3 region: CASSFIGGKTYEQYF. The DNA sequence is as follows: TGTGCCAGCAGTTTTATTGGGGGGAAAACCTACGAGCAGTACTTC.